This TCR beta chain is from a study of radiation and T cells in renal cell carcinoma. Profiled with immunoSEQ multiplex PCR; TCRdb holds only in-frame clones, not every one. The profile shows under 200,000 clones, less than 90% of them singletons. Stated time point: blood 4 weeks post-SBRT, at nephrectomy. Treatment specified: 15 Gy SBRT to primary tumor, nephrectomy 4 weeks later. This CDR3 comprises 16 residues. Trimming took 1 base from V and 2 from J; bases not matched to a gene: 5. The germline V gene encodes CDR1 SGDLS and CDR2 YYNGEE. This sequence originates from a woman aged 45-60 years with renal cell carcinoma. Here the sequenced sample was blood, taken from a patient whose treatment included radiotherapy and nephrectomy. The V and J genes are TRBV9 and TRBJ2-5, with 10 bases aligning to TRBD2. The CDR3 region is CASSVLPSGGQETQYF. CDR3 coding DNA: TGTGCCAGCAGCGTATTACCTAGCGGGGGACAAGAGACCCAGTACTTC.